A single sample gave rise to the 22 T cell receptor beta chains below, sequenced in a study of shared clonotypes between healthy human individuals. Here immunoSEQ multiplex PCR was the method, and the copy in TCRdb shows in-frame clones only, minus some. The sample lists 600,000 to 700,000 clones, roughly 73% occurring once. The sample taken for sequencing was memory CD4+ T cells sorted from blood. Subset specified: CD45RA-negative fraction. These receptors were collected from a woman aged 25-40 years in good health.

The chain employs TRBV19 and TRBJ1-5; 7 nucleotides match TRBD1. CDR3 size: 16 residues. Germline V gene lookup returns CDR1 LNHDA and CDR2 SQIVND (reference sequence). After removal of 4 bases from V and 3 bases from J, the junction contained 9 bases not matched to a gene. The CDR3 loop is CASSRRQGNNNQPQHF. The CDR3 nucleotides read TGTGCCAGTAGTAGGCGACAGGGTAACAACAATCAGCCCCAGCATTTT.

This clone was found once. The CDR3 DNA follows: TGCGCCAGCAGAGACAGGGGGACCGGGGAGCTGTTTTTT. It specifies CASRDRGTGELFF. The chain carries TRBV10-2 and TRBJ2-2; 9 nucleotides line up with TRBD1. With V trimmed by 6 bases and J by 5 bases, 1 base remained unmatched. Per the germline V gene, CDR1 is WSHSY and CDR2 is SAAADI. The CDR3 has 13 amino acids.

The chain combines TRBV19 with TRBJ2-3; TRBD2 matches 10 bases. Per the germline V gene, CDR1 is LNHDA and CDR2 is SQIVND (reference sequence). CDR3 length: 16 residues. J lost 0 bases, V lost 5 bases, and 5 bases had no gene match. The CDR3 loop reads CASSATTSGSTDTQYF. In nucleotides, the CDR3 is TGTGCCAGTAGTGCCACGACTAGCGGGAGCACAGATACGCAGTATTTT.

This clone was observed a handful of times. The gene calls are TRBV28 and TRBJ1-1; D is undetermined. The CDR3 length is 12 residues. The germline V gene has CDR1 MDHEN and CDR2 SYDVKM. Trimming cost V 5 bases and J 1 base, with 5 bases left between them. The CDR3 region is CASSPANTEAFF. The CDR3 DNA follows: TGTGCCAGCAGTCCAGCGAACACTGAAGCTTTCTTT. Based on the CDR3 plus reference TRBV28 and TRBJ1-1, the full variable domain is DVKVTQSSRYLVKRTGEKVFLECVQDMDHENMFWYRQDPGLGLRLIYFSYDVKMKEKGDIPEGYSVSREKKERFSLILESASTNQTSMYLCASSPANTEAFFGQGTRLTVV.

As concerns this clone: Sequence at one end of the junction differs from germline and may be a read error. The V call is TRBV6-1, the J call TRBJ2-4; maybe TRBD2 (5 bases). The CDR3 is made up of 14 amino acids. CDR1 MNHNS and CDR2 SASEGT come from the germline V gene. This CDR3 is CASNEDGGGNIQYF. CDR3 nucleotide sequence: TGTGCCAGCAATGAAGATGGAGGTGGAAACATTCAGTACTTC.

The rearrangement uses TRBV5-1 and TRBJ2-1; 9 bases fit TRBD1. Germline assignment: CDR1 SGHRS and CDR2 YFSETQ. Trimming took 0 bases from V and 3 from J; bases not matched to a gene: 4. The CDR3 totals 16 residues. The CDR3 bases are TGCGCCAGCAGCTTGGACGTGACAGGGGGCTACAATGAGCAGTTCTTC. The encoded protein is CASSLDVTGGYNEQFF.

This clone was observed a few times. DNA for the CDR3: TGTGCCACCAGCAGGATAGTGACAGGGGCCCAGGGAAACTATGGCTACACCTTC. Its translation is CATSRIVTGAQGNYGYTF. V is TRBV15 and J is TRBJ1-2, with 8 bases fitting TRBD1. Trimming removed 3 bases from V and 2 bases from J; junction bases left unmatched: 14. Germline CDR1 and CDR2: LNHNV and YYDKDF (reference sequence). The CDR3 is 18 residues long.

This clone was picked up a small number of times. Within the sample, other DNA sequences also encode this same CDR3. The CDR3 is CASSEIGTGNEKLFF. CDR3 sequence (DNA): TGTGCCAGCAGTGAAATCGGGACAGGGAATGAAAAACTGTTTTTT. The chain is built from TRBV2 and TRBJ1-4; the match to TRBD1 covers 9 bases. Unmatched junction bases numbered 3, after V lost 2 bases and J lost 5 bases. The CDR3 covers 15 residues. Germline assignment: CDR1 SNHLY and CDR2 FYNNEI.

Note on this clone: Other DNA sequences from this sample encode an identical CDR3 as well. The chain links TRBV20-1 to TRBJ2-1; D is unresolved. The length of the CDR3 is 11 residues. The V gene's germline CDR1 is DFQATT and CDR2 SNEGSKA (reference sequence). V was pared by 4 bases and J by 8 bases, with 9 bases between. The CDR3 spells CSAKAPDEQFF. The CDR3 coding sequence is TGCAGTGCTAAGGCCCCCGATGAGCAGTTCTTC.

The gene calls are TRBV6-1 and TRBJ1-1; D unclear. Trimming stripped 11 bases from V and 1 base from J, with 11 bases between. Germline values: CDR1 MNHNS, CDR2 SASEGT. The CDR3 runs 12 residues. The CDR3 loop reads CAGTVGNTEAFF. The CDR3 nucleotides are TGTGCCGGAACGGTGGGGAACACTGAAGCTTTCTTT.

The chain uses TRBV5-1 and TRBJ2-7; a weak D match, TRBD1 (6 bases). The CDR3 covers 15 residues. Germline-derived CDR1 and CDR2 are SGHRS and YFSETQ. V dropped 4 bases and J dropped 1 base, with 15 bases sitting between them. The CDR3, as DNA: TGCGCCAGCAGCCCGGGACGAGGGGGATCCTACGAGCAGTACTTC. The encoded protein is CASSPGRGGSYEQYF.

The chain carries TRBV15 and TRBJ2-1; D is uncertain. The CDR3 consists of 14 residues. Germline V CDR1 and CDR2: LNHNV, YYDKDF (reference sequence). Deletions cut 5 bases from V and 7 bases from J, with 15 bases between. CDR3 region: CATSPHSGGNEQFF. CDR3 bases: TGTGCCACCAGCCCACATTCGGGCGGAAATGAGCAGTTCTTC.

This clone was picked up a small number of times. Additional DNA sequences in this sample encode the identical CDR3. This CDR3 reads CASSIRDTQYF. The CDR3 nucleotides read TGTGCCAGTAGTATTCGGGATACGCAGTATTTT. This chain joins TRBV19 and TRBJ2-3; D ambiguous. Germline V gene sequence: CDR1 LNHDA, CDR2 SQIVND (reference sequence). This CDR3 is 11 amino acids long. V lost 3 bases and J 6 bases, leaving 4 bases between the germline ends.

The chain couples TRBV4-1 to TRBJ2-2; 10 nucleotides agree with TRBD1. CDR3 size: 18 residues. J was trimmed by 5 bases and V by 2 bases; bases with no gene match: 11. Germline V gene data show CDR1 as MGHRA and CDR2 as YSYEKL. The CDR3: CASSQRWETGGRTGELFF. CDR3 sequence (DNA): TGCGCCAGCAGCCAAAGGTGGGAGACAGGGGGCCGTACCGGGGAGCTGTTTTTT.

This clone showed up just a few times. The chain combines TRBV5-6 with TRBJ2-7; 13 positions match TRBD2. Germline trimming cut 4 bases from V and 11 bases from J; bases unmatched to any gene: 6. This CDR3 has 13 amino acids. Germline V lookup: CDR1 SGHDT, CDR2 YYEEEE. As DNA, the CDR3 is TGTGCCAGCAGCCGACTAGCGGGAGGACACGAGTACTTC. This gives the protein CASSRLAGGHEYF.

This sequence joins TRBV6-5 and TRBJ1-2; tentatively, D is TRBD1 (5 bases). The CDR3 length is 15 residues. Germline CDR1 is MNHEY and CDR2 is SVGAGI. V lost 2 bases and J 3 bases, leaving 13 bases between the germline ends. The CDR3 nucleotides are TGTGCCAGCAGTTACCTCGGTGGGGCGGACTATGGCTACACCTTC. Protein product: CASSYLGGADYGYTF.

The gene calls are TRBV7-2 and TRBJ1-5; a possible D gene is TRBD1 (6 bases). V was trimmed by 1 base and J by 8 bases, leaving 9 bases between them. The CDR3 length is 13 residues. Germline V gene lookup returns CDR1 SGHTA and CDR2 FQGNSA. CDR3: CASSLEGGEPQHF. CDR3 nucleotides: TGTGCCAGCAGCTTAGAAGGGGGAGAGCCCCAGCATTTT.

This chain links TRBV19 with TRBJ2-2; 10 nucleotides align to TRBD1. CDR3 length: 16 amino acids. Germline loops: CDR1 LNHDA, CDR2 SQIVND (reference sequence). The trim removed 1 base at V and 6 bases at J, leaving 5 bases unmatched. The CDR3 here is CASSIGQGARAGELFF. The DNA for the CDR3 is TGTGCCAGTAGTATAGGACAGGGGGCACGAGCCGGGGAGCTGTTTTTT.

Notes on this clone: Additional DNA sequences in this sample encode the identical CDR3. V gene TRBV6-5 combines with J gene TRBJ2-7; possible D gene TRBD1, 6 bases. The V end was cut by 6 bases, the J end by 2 bases, with 14 bases between. Germline CDR1 is MNHEY and CDR2 is SVGAGI. The CDR3 totals 14 residues. CDR3 nucleotide sequence: TGTGCCAGCAGACCAACAGGGCCCCCCTACGAGCAGTACTTC. This codes for CASRPTGPPYEQYF.

This clone was detected once. V usage is TRBV5-1 and J usage is TRBJ2-1; unclear D gene. The CDR3 loop spans 15 amino acids. Germline V lookup: CDR1 SGHRS, CDR2 YFSETQ. V lost 3 bases and J 3 bases, leaving 13 bases between the germline ends. CDR3 in DNA: TGCGCCAGCAGCTCACCTCCCTATAACTACAATGAGCAGTTCTTC. Amino acids: CASSSPPYNYNEQFF.

The chain carries TRBV7-8 and TRBJ1-2; D ambiguous. V lost 5 bases to trimming and J lost 6 bases, with 16 bases between them. This CDR3 is built from 14 residues. Germline assignment: CDR1 SGHVS and CDR2 FQNEAQ. The CDR3 region is CASSLGSRSHGYTF. CDR3 DNA: TGTGCCAGCAGCCTTGGTTCGAGATCACATGGCTACACCTTC.

The J gene is TRBJ1-1, the V gene TRBV28, with 7 bases that match TRBD1. The CDR3 covers 17 residues. V was pared by 6 bases and J by 4 bases, with 17 bases of the junction left unmatched. The V gene's germline CDR1 is MDHEN and CDR2 SYDVKM. The CDR3 reads CASSLDREEHSVTEAFF. CDR3 nucleotide sequence: TGTGCCAGCAGCTTAGACAGGGAAGAACACTCGGTCACTGAAGCTTTCTTT. The whole variable domain, remainder taken from reference TRBV28 and TRBJ1-1, is DVKVTQSSRYLVKRTGEKVFLECVQDMDHENMFWYRQDPGLGLRLIYFSYDVKMKEKGDIPEGYSVSREKKERFSLILESASTNQTSMYLCASSLDREEHSVTEAFFGQGTRLTVV.